Listed below are T cell receptor beta chains from one sample, sequenced in a study of CD8+CD57+ T cells in acquired aplastic anemia. TCRdb reprocessed the reads via MiXCR and lists one record per CDR3 protein. Found here are fewer than 200,000 distinct CDR3 sequences, about 44% of them singletons; the top ten hold over 10%. Sequencing was performed on sorted CD4+, CD8+, or CD8+CD57+ T cells (not recorded which) from PBMCs. The source is a human donor with aplastic anemia. Both conserved end residues are part of each CDR3. A D gene is named only where the DNA matches it firmly. Clone size is stated in some rows and not others, as once, few, many or a class when expanded.

CDR3 DNA: TGTGCCAGCAGCCCCGCAGGCTCCTCAGGGCAGTTCTTC
CDR3 protein: CASSPAGSSGQFF
V gene: TRBV6-1
D gene: NA
clone size: many
J gene: TRBJ2-1

CDR3 DNA: TGTGCCAGCAGTTACTCTGTACAAGGGGATTCACCCCTCCACTTT
CDR3 protein: CASSYSVQGDSPLHF
V gene: TRBV6-6
D gene: NA
clone size: many
J gene: TRBJ1-6

CDR3 DNA: TGTGCCAGCACCGTGGGCGGGGTAGATGAGCAGTTCTTC
CDR3 protein: CASTVGGVDEQFF
V gene: TRBV7-2
D gene: NA
clone size: few
J gene: TRBJ2-1

CDR3 DNA: TGTGCCAGCAGTGCCGGGCTCTCTGGAAACACCATATATTTT
CDR3 protein: CASSAGLSGNTIYF
V gene: TRBV6-1
D gene: NA
clone size: NA
J gene: TRBJ1-3

CDR3 DNA: TGTGCCACCAGTGATCCAGGGGGCAGCTATGGCTACACCTTC
CDR3 protein: CATSDPGGSYGYTF
V gene: TRBV24-1
D gene: TRBD1
clone size: NA
J gene: TRBJ1-2

CDR3 DNA: TGTGCCAGCAGTGAATATGGTTCCGGTCCTAGCACAGATACGCAGTATTTT
CDR3 protein: CASSEYGSGPSTDTQYF
V gene: TRBV25-1
D gene: NA
clone size: NA
J gene: TRBJ2-3

CDR3 DNA: TGCAGCGTTGCGCCGGATCACTACTACGAGCAGTACTTC
CDR3 protein: CSVAPDHYYEQYF
V gene: TRBV29-1
D gene: NA
clone size: NA
J gene: TRBJ2-7

CDR3 DNA: TGTGCCACCAGTGAACACTACACAGATACGCAGTATTTT
CDR3 protein: CATSEHYTDTQYF
V gene: TRBV24-1
D gene: NA
clone size: NA
J gene: TRBJ2-3

CDR3 DNA: TGTGCCAGCAGTTGGAGGGTGGATACGCAGTATTTT
CDR3 protein: CASSWRVDTQYF
V gene: TRBV25-1
D gene: NA
clone size: NA
J gene: TRBJ2-3

CDR3 DNA: TGTGCCAGCAATGTCCCGGGCCCTCCTTTCTTT
CDR3 protein: CASNVPGPPFF
V gene: TRBV6-1
D gene: NA
clone size: many
J gene: TRBJ1-1

CDR3 DNA: TGTGCCAGCAGCTCATCCGGGACAGGGTTAAACTATGGCTACACCTTC
CDR3 protein: CASSSSGTGLNYGYTF
V gene: TRBV9
D gene: TRBD1
clone size: NA
J gene: TRBJ1-2

CDR3 DNA: TGTGCCAGCAGCCAAGCGGCAGCCTTTGGGGAGCAGTACTTC
CDR3 protein: CASSQAAAFGEQYF
V gene: TRBV3-1
D gene: NA
clone size: many
J gene: TRBJ2-7

CDR3 DNA: TGTGCCAGCAGCTTAGGAACACGGACTGAAGCTTTCTTT
CDR3 protein: CASSLGTRTEAFF
V gene: TRBV7-8
D gene: NA
clone size: once
J gene: TRBJ1-1

CDR3 DNA: TGTGCCAGCAGCCCCGGGTCACCCGGCCAGCCCCAGCATTTT
CDR3 protein: CASSPGSPGQPQHF
V gene: TRBV2
D gene: NA
clone size: NA
J gene: TRBJ1-5

CDR3 DNA: TGTGCCAGCAGTTACTTTCGGGGCGGGGTCTACGAGCAGTACTTC
CDR3 protein: CASSYFRGGVYEQYF
V gene: TRBV6-5
D gene: NA
clone size: many
J gene: TRBJ2-7

CDR3 DNA: TGTGCCAGCAGTTTAGCCACTAGGGAGCCGCTATTCCAAGAGACCCAGTACTTC
CDR3 protein: CASSLATREPLFQETQYF
V gene: TRBV12-3/TRBV12-4
D gene: NA
clone size: many
J gene: TRBJ2-5

CDR3 DNA: TGTGCCACCAGTGATCCCTCGGGCGGGGGCTACAATGAGCAGTTCTTC
CDR3 protein: CATSDPSGGGYNEQFF
V gene: TRBV24-1
D gene: TRBD2
clone size: NA
J gene: TRBJ2-1

CDR3 DNA: TGCAGTGCTAGCAGGCGGAGAAACACCATATATTTT
CDR3 protein: CSASRRRNTIYF
V gene: TRBV20-1
D gene: NA
clone size: once
J gene: TRBJ1-3

CDR3 DNA: TGTGCCAGCAGCCAAGATGGACTAGCGGAAGAGACCCAGTACTTC
CDR3 protein: CASSQDGLAEETQYF
V gene: TRBV5-5
D gene: TRBD2
clone size: many
J gene: TRBJ2-5

CDR3 DNA: TGTGCCAGCAACAAGGACAGGGAGATCTACGAGCAGTACTTC
CDR3 protein: CASNKDREIYEQYF
V gene: TRBV6-1
D gene: TRBD1
clone size: once
J gene: TRBJ2-7

CDR3 DNA: TGTGCCACCAGCAGTTATGGGACTAGCCCTCCCCCCGGGGAGCTGTTTTTT
CDR3 protein: CATSSYGTSPPPGELFF
V gene: TRBV15
D gene: TRBD2
clone size: NA
J gene: TRBJ2-2

CDR3 DNA: TGCAGTGCTAGTGTGGAGGGACAGGGGAATGGCTACACCTTC
CDR3 protein: CSASVEGQGNGYTF
V gene: TRBV20-1
D gene: TRBD1
clone size: few
J gene: TRBJ1-2

CDR3 DNA: TGTGCCAGCAGCTCGTCCGGGACAGGGGCATCTGGAAACACCATATATTTT
CDR3 protein: CASSSSGTGASGNTIYF
V gene: TRBV11-1
D gene: TRBD1
clone size: NA
J gene: TRBJ1-3

CDR3 DNA: TGCGCCAGCAGCTCGGTTAGGGGTAATGAGCAGTTCTTC
CDR3 protein: CASSSVRGNEQFF
V gene: TRBV5-1
D gene: NA
clone size: once
J gene: TRBJ2-1

CDR3 DNA: TGTGCCAGCAGTGCCACAGTTGAGGGTACGCAGTATTTT
CDR3 protein: CASSATVEGTQYF
V gene: TRBV2
D gene: NA
clone size: many
J gene: TRBJ2-3

CDR3 DNA: TGCAGTGCCCGGGACAGCCATCGGCAGTTCTTC
CDR3 protein: CSARDSHRQFF
V gene: TRBV20-1
D gene: TRBD1
clone size: NA
J gene: TRBJ2-1

CDR3 DNA: TGTGCCAGCACGAAGACAGGGTTCGAGCAGTACTTC
CDR3 protein: CASTKTGFEQYF
V gene: TRBV2
D gene: TRBD1
clone size: NA
J gene: TRBJ2-7

CDR3 DNA: TGTGCCAGCAGTCGGACAGACAGAAAAGATACGCAGTATTTT
CDR3 protein: CASSRTDRKDTQYF
V gene: TRBV27
D gene: NA
clone size: few
J gene: TRBJ2-3

CDR3 DNA: TGTGCCAGCAGCCTGGGGACAGGGGGCGCGCCCGGGGAGCTGTTTTTT
CDR3 protein: CASSLGTGGAPGELFF
V gene: TRBV11-1
D gene: TRBD1
clone size: few
J gene: TRBJ2-2

CDR3 DNA: TGTGCCACCGCCGGCGGGGGGGCCTACGAGCAGTACTTC
CDR3 protein: CATAGGGAYEQYF
V gene: TRBV24-1
D gene: TRBD2
clone size: NA
J gene: TRBJ2-7

CDR3 DNA: TGTGCCATCAGTTGGACAGGAGACATGAACACTGAAGCTTTCTTT
CDR3 protein: CAISWTGDMNTEAFF
V gene: TRBV10-3
D gene: TRBD1
clone size: NA
J gene: TRBJ1-1

CDR3 DNA: TGTGCCACCAGTGGTGGCGCGGGAGCAGATACGCAGTATTTT
CDR3 protein: CATSGGAGADTQYF
V gene: TRBV24-1
D gene: TRBD2
clone size: NA
J gene: TRBJ2-3

CDR3 DNA: TGTGCCAGCAGCACGTTGGACAGGAACACTGAAGCTTTCTTT
CDR3 protein: CASSTLDRNTEAFF
V gene: TRBV5-6
D gene: NA
clone size: many
J gene: TRBJ1-1

CDR3 DNA: TGTGCCAGCAGCTCAAACAGTTTGGGGGGAGAGACCCAGTACTTC
CDR3 protein: CASSSNSLGGETQYF
V gene: TRBV5-4
D gene: NA
clone size: NA
J gene: TRBJ2-5

CDR3 DNA: TGTGCCAGCAGTCGCGTGACTAGCGGGGCGTCCGAGCAGTACTTC
CDR3 protein: CASSRVTSGASEQYF
V gene: TRBV6-4
D gene: TRBD2
clone size: NA
J gene: TRBJ2-7

CDR3 DNA: TGTGCCAGCAGCGTCCAGCAGAACACTGAAGCTTTCTTT
CDR3 protein: CASSVQQNTEAFF
V gene: TRBV7-3
D gene: NA
clone size: NA
J gene: TRBJ1-1

CDR3 DNA: TGTGCCAGCAGAGATGCGGACGTTTACAATGAGCAGTTCTTC
CDR3 protein: CASRDADVYNEQFF
V gene: TRBV25-1
D gene: NA
clone size: few
J gene: TRBJ2-1

CDR3 DNA: TGTGCCAGCAGCTCGGGACAAGTCTATGGCTACACCTTC
CDR3 protein: CASSSGQVYGYTF
V gene: TRBV14
D gene: NA
clone size: NA
J gene: TRBJ1-2

CDR3 DNA: TGTGCCAGCTGCCCGAACTTGAACACTGAAGCTTTCTTT
CDR3 protein: CASCPNLNTEAFF
V gene: TRBV2
D gene: NA
clone size: NA
J gene: TRBJ1-1

CDR3 DNA: TGTGCTAGCAGCAGGGCTAGCGGGGCGGGAGGGGCGCAGTATTTT
CDR3 protein: CASSRASGAGGAQYF
V gene: TRBV7-7
D gene: TRBD2
clone size: few
J gene: TRBJ2-3

CDR3 DNA: TGTGCTAGACGTGGGGCGAGCTACAATGAGCAGTTCTTC
CDR3 protein: CARRGASYNEQFF
V gene: TRBV25-1
D gene: NA
clone size: NA
J gene: TRBJ2-1

CDR3 DNA: TGTGCCAGCAGGGGACAGGGGGCGCGGGTTGAAAAACTGTTTTTT
CDR3 protein: CASRGQGARVEKLFF
V gene: TRBV25-1
D gene: TRBD1
clone size: NA
J gene: TRBJ1-4

CDR3 DNA: TGCGCCAGCAGCCCTGGGACAGGGGGGACGGGTGTCAATTCACCCCTCCACTTT
CDR3 protein: CASSPGTGGTGVNSPLHF
V gene: TRBV4-1
D gene: TRBD1
clone size: NA
J gene: TRBJ1-6

CDR3 DNA: TGCAGTGCTCAGGTTTTTGGCACAGATACGCAGTATTTT
CDR3 protein: CSAQVFGTDTQYF
V gene: TRBV20-1
D gene: NA
clone size: many
J gene: TRBJ2-3